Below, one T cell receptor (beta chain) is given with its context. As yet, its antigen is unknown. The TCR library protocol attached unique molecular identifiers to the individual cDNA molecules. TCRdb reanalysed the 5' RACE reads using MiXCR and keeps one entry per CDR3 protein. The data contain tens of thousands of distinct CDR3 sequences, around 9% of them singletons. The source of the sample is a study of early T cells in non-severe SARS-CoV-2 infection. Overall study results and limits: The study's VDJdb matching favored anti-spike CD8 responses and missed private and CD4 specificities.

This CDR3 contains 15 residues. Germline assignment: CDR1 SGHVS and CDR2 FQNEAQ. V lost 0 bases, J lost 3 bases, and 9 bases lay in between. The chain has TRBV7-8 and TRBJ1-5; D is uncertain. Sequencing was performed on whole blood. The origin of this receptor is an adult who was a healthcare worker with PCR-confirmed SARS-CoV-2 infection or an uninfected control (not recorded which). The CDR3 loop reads CASSLARRNNQPQHF. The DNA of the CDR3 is TGTGCCAGCAGCTTAGCGCGGAGGAACAATCAGCCCCAGCATTTT. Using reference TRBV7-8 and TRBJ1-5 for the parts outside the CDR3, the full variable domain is GAGVSQSPRYKVAKRGQDVALRCDPISGHVSLFWYQQALGQGPEFLTYFQNEAQLDKSGLPSDRFFAERPEGSVSTLKIQRTQQEDSAVYLCASSLARRNNQPQHFGDGTRLSIL.